A selection of T cell receptor beta chains follows, all from one sample in a study of T-cell memory formation after mild COVID-19. Via MiXCR, TCRdb re-called the 5' RACE reads, giving one row per CDR3 protein. In the table there are just under 150,000 distinct CDR3 sequences, about 19% of which are singletons. The material sequenced was PBMCs or a T cell subset sorted from them (not recorded which). The source is an adult woman who had mild COVID-19 (a few samples of this study predate the infection). Cell type and time point are not known. Each CDR3 is given with its conserved first and last residue. The D gene is left open where the match is weak. Not all rows give a size; the values are once, few, many and, for expanded clones, a class.

>NA|NA|TRBV20-1|TRBJ1-1
CSASGVINTEAFF
TGCAGTGCATCAGGGGTGATTAACACTGAAGCTTTCTTT
>few|NA|TRBV5-1|TRBJ2-7
CASSGQGYSYEQYF
TGCGCCAGCAGCGGGCAGGGGTACTCCTACGAGCAGTACTTC
>many|TRBD2|TRBV7-2|TRBJ2-1
CARAGLDYNEQFF
TGTGCCAGGGCAGGACTAGACTACAATGAGCAGTTCTTC
>NA|TRBD2|TRBV20-1|TRBJ2-7
CSARDGLAGFYEQYF
TGCAGTGCTAGAGACGGACTAGCGGGGTTCTACGAGCAGTACTTC
>once|NA|TRBV7-6|TRBJ2-1
CASSLNHRGDSIRNEQFF
TGTGCCAGCAGCTTAAATCATAGGGGGGACTCGATTCGCAATGAGCAGTTCTTC
>NA|NA|TRBV3-1|TRBJ1-1
CASSPPRMSTEAFF
TGTGCCAGCAGCCCACCGCGAATGAGCACTGAAGCTTTCTTT
>few|TRBD2|TRBV30|TRBJ2-3
CAWSVSASGRVDTQYF
TGTGCCTGGAGTGTATCGGCTAGCGGGAGGGTCGATACGCAGTATTTT
>once|TRBD2|TRBV3-1|TRBJ2-2
CASSPLFSGPTGELFF
TGTGCCAGCAGCCCCCTTTTTAGCGGGCCAACCGGGGAGCTGTTTTTT
>many|NA|TRBV5-1|TRBJ2-2
CASSLNTGELFF
TGCGCCAGCAGCTTGAACACCGGGGAGCTGTTTTTT
>NA|TRBD1|TRBV5-5|TRBJ2-7
CASSSGQHISSYEQYF
TGTGCCAGCAGCTCGGGACAGCATATCAGCTCCTACGAGCAGTACTTC
>NA|TRBD1|TRBV7-9|TRBJ2-5
CASSSTGGAETQYF
TGTGCCAGCAGCTCTACAGGGGGCGCTGAGACCCAGTACTTC
>few|NA|TRBV11-2|TRBJ2-3
CASSRQSLADTQYF
TGTGCCAGCAGCCGACAGTCCCTCGCAGATACGCAGTATTTT
>few|NA|TRBV15|TRBJ2-7
CATSSGRGSSYEQYF
TGTGCCACCAGCAGCGGACGGGGCTCGTCCTACGAGCAGTACTTC
>NA|NA|TRBV15|TRBJ1-1
CATSREVSGTGTEAFF
TGTGCCACCAGCAGAGAAGTCTCAGGGACTGGCACTGAAGCTTTCTTT
>few|NA|TRBV7-2|TRBJ1-1
CASSPRGRGTEAFF
TGTGCCAGCAGCCCCCGGGGGCGGGGCACTGAAGCTTTCTTT
>few|NA|TRBV20-1|TRBJ1-1
CSATAFGSRNTEAFF
TGCAGTGCTACTGCCTTCGGCAGCCGGAACACTGAAGCTTTCTTT
>few|TRBD1|TRBV19|TRBJ2-2
CASSPRTGYTGELFF
TGTGCCAGTAGTCCCCGGACAGGGTACACCGGGGAGCTGTTTTTT
>NA|NA|TRBV2|TRBJ1-1
CASSAHPLGGTEAFF
TGTGCCAGCAGCGCCCACCCACTAGGGGGCACTGAAGCTTTCTTT
>NA|NA|TRBV24-1|TRBJ2-1
CATSDYTNEQFF
TGTGCCACCAGTGATTACACCAATGAGCAGTTCTTC
>NA|NA|TRBV18|TRBJ2-1
CASSDRALREQFF
TGTGCCAGCTCGGACCGGGCCCTGAGGGAGCAGTTCTTC
>NA|TRBD1|TRBV7-2|TRBJ2-4
CASSPQWTGDIQYF
TGTGCCAGCAGCCCGCAATGGACAGGGGACATTCAGTACTTC
>NA|NA|TRBV19|TRBJ1-5
CASSIIQAVGGNSQHF
TGTGCCAGTAGTATTATTCAGGCGGTTGGAGGTAATTCCCAGCATTTT
>NA|NA|TRBV12-3/TRBV12-4|TRBJ1-1
CASSLVRRMNTEAFF
TGTGCCAGCAGTTTAGTGAGGCGGATGAACACTGAAGCTTTCTTT
>few|NA|TRBV12-3/TRBV12-4|TRBJ1-6
CASSLGPLGSLGSPLHF
TGTGCCAGCAGTTTGGGGCCTCTCGGTAGCTTAGGTTCACCCCTCCACTTT
>few|NA|TRBV15|TRBJ2-1
CATSRDGRTNRVNEQFF
TGTGCCACCAGCAGAGATGGGCGGACGAACAGGGTAAATGAGCAGTTCTTC
>NA|NA|TRBV24-1|TRBJ2-2
CATSDFRDTGELFF
TGTGCCACCAGTGATTTCAGGGACACCGGGGAGCTGTTTTTT
>NA|TRBD2|TRBV7-8|TRBJ2-2
CASSPSGGTGELFF
TGTGCCAGCAGCCCGTCGGGGGGAACCGGGGAGCTGTTTTTT
>NA|NA|TRBV5-5|TRBJ1-6
CASSLAAGASSRSPLHF
TGTGCCAGCAGCTTGGCCGCAGGCGCCTCAAGTAGGTCACCCCTCCACTTT
>NA|TRBD1|TRBV7-9|TRBJ2-2
CASSLALVAGQGDATGELFF
TGTGCCAGCAGCTTAGCACTCGTCGCCGGACAGGGAGATGCCACCGGGGAGCTGTTTTTT